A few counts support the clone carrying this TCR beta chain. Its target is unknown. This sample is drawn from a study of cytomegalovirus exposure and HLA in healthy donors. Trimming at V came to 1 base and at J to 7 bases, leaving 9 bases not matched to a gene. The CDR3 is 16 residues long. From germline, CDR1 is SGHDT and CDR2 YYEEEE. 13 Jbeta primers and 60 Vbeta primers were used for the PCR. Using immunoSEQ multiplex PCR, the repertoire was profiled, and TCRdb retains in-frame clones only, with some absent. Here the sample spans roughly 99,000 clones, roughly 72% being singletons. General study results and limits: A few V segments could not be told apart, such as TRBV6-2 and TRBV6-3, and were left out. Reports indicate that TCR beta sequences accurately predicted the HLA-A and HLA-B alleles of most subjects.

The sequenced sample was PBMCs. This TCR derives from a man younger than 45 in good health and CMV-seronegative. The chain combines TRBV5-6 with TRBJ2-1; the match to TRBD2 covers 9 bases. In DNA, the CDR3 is TGTGCCAGCAGCTTGTTCGTAGCGGGGGAGGGGAATGAGCAGTTCTTC. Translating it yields CASSLFVAGEGNEQFF.